The T cell receptor (beta chain) described here comes from a study of T cell responses to AZD1222 COVID-19 vaccine. Sequencing was performed with immunoSEQ multiplex PCR; in TCRdb, only in-frame clones are kept and a portion is missing. The table includes 110,000 or so clones, roughly nine tenths detected once. Investigators merged groups given second doses at roughly 4 or roughly 12 weeks. With 1 base removed from V and 1 base from J, the gap between germline ends came to 9 bases. This CDR3 has 15 residues. Looked up from germline, CDR1 is SGHAT and CDR2 is FQNNGV. The V gene is TRBV11-2, the J gene TRBJ2-3, with a possible D match to TRBD2 (6 bases). This specimen was peripheral blood, taken 28 days after the second AZD1222 dose. The TCR was taken from an adult who received the AZD1222 COVID-19 vaccine. CDR3 in DNA: TGTGCCAGCAGCTTAGCGGGAGTTGGCACAGATACGCAGTATTTT. Amino acids: CASSLAGVGTDTQYF. Supplemented by reference TRBV11-2 and TRBJ2-3, the full variable domain reads EAGVAQSPRYKIIEKRQSVAFWCNPISGHATLYWYQQILGQGPKLLIQFQNNGVVDDSQLPKDRFSAERLKGVDSTLKIQPAKLEDSAVYLCASSLAGVGTDTQYFGPGTRLTVL.